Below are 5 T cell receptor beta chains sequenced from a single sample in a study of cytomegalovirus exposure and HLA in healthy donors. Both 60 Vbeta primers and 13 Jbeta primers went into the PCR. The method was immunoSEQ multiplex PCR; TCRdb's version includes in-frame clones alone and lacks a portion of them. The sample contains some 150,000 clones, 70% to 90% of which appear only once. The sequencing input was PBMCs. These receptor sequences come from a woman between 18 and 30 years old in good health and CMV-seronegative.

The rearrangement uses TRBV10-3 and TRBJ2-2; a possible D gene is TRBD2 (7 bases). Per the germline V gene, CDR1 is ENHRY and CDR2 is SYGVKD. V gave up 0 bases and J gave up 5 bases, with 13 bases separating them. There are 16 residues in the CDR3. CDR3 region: CAISESDGGRTGELFF. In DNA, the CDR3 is TGTGCCATCAGTGAGTCCGACGGGGGGCGGACCGGGGAGCTGTTTTTT.

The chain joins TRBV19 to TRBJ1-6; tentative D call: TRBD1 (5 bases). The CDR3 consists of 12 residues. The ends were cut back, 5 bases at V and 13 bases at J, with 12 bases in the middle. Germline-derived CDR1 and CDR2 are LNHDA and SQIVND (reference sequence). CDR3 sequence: CASSPLGGPLHF. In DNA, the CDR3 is TGTGCCAGTAGTCCCCTGGGGGGGCCCCTCCACTTT.

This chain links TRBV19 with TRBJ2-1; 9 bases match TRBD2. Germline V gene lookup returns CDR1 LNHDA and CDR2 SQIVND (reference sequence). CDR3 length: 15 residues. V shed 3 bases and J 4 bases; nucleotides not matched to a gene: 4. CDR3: CASSMGAGGYNEQFF. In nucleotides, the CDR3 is TGTGCCAGTAGTATGGGAGCGGGAGGTTACAATGAGCAGTTCTTC.

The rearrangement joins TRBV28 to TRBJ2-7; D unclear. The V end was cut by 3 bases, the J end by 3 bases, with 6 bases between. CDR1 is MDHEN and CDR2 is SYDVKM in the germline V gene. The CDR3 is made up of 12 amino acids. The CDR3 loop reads CASSFQRYEQYF. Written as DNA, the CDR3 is TGTGCCAGCAGTTTTCAGCGCTACGAGCAGTACTTC.

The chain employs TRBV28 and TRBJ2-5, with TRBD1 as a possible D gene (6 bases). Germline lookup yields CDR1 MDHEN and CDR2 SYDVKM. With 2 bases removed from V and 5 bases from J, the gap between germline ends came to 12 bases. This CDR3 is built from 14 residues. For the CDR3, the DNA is TGTGCCAGCAGTTTAGAGGGGGTGGTGGAGACCCAGTACTTC. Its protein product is CASSLEGVVETQYF.